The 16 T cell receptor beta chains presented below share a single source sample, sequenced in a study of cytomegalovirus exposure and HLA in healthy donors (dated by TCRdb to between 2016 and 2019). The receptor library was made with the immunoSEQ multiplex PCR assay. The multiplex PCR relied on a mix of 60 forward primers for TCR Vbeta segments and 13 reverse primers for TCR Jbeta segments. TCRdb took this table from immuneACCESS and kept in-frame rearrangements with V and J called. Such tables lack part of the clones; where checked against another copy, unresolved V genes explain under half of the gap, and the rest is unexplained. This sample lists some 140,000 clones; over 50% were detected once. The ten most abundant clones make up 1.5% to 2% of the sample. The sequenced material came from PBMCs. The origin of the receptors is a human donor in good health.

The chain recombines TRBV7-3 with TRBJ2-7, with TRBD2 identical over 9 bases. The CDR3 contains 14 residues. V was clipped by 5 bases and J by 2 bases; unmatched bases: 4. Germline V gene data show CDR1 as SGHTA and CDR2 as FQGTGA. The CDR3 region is CASSQAGGPYEQYF. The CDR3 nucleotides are TGTGCCAGCAGCCAGGCGGGGGGGCCCTACGAGCAGTACTTC.

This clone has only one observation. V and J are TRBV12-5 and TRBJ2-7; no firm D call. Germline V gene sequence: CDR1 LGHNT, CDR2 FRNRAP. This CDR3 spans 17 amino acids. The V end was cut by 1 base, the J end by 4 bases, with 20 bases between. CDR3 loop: CASGLGVWADDAYEQYF. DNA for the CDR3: TGTGCTAGTGGTTTGGGCGTTTGGGCCGACGATGCTTACGAGCAGTACTTC.

In nucleotides, the CDR3 is TGTGCCAGCAGACTCGGACAAAGCAACACTGAAGCTTTCTTT. Amino acid sequence: CASRLGQSNTEAFF. The chain carries TRBV6-1 and TRBJ1-1; maybe TRBD1 (5 bases). V shed 6 bases and J shed 2 bases, with 13 bases lying between them. The germline CDR1 and CDR2 sequences are MNHNS and SASEGT. The CDR3 has 14 amino acids.

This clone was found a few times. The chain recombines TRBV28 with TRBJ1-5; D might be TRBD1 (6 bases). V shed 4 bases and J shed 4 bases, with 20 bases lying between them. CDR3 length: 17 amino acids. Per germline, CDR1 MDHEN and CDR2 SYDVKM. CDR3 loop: CASSYPTLTGRNQPQHF. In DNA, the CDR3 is TGTGCCAGCAGTTACCCGACTCTAACAGGGAGAAATCAGCCCCAGCATTTT. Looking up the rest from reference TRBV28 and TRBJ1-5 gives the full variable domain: DVKVTQSSRYLVKRTGEKVFLECVQDMDHENMFWYRQDPGLGLRLIYFSYDVKMKEKGDIPEGYSVSREKKERFSLILESASTNQTSMYLCASSYPTLTGRNQPQHFGDGTRLSIL.

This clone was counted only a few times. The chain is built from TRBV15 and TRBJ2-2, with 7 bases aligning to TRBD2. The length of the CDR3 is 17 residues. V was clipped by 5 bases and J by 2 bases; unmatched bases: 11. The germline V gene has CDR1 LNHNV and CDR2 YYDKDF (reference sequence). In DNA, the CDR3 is TGTGCCACCAGCGGCACGGGACTAAATTTAAACACCGGGGAGCTGTTTTTT. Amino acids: CATSGTGLNLNTGELFF. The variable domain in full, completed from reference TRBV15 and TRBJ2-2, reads DAMVIQNPRYQVTQFGKPVTLSCSQTLNHNVMYWYQQKSSQAPKLLFHYYDKDFNNEADTPDNFQSRRPNTSFCFLDIRSPGLGDTAMYLCATSGTGLNLNTGELFFGEGSRLTVL.

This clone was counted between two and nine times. The CDR3 nucleotides read TGTGCCAGCAGTGAAATAGGGGAGGGGGCCAAAAACATTCAGTACTTC. Translated, it gives CASSEIGEGAKNIQYF. The chain is built from TRBV6-1 and TRBJ2-4, with TRBD2 matching over 7 bases. Germline V gives CDR1 MNHNS, CDR2 SASEGT. The CDR3 has 16 residues. V shed 2 bases, J shed 1 base, and the junction held 5 bases outside the gene matches.

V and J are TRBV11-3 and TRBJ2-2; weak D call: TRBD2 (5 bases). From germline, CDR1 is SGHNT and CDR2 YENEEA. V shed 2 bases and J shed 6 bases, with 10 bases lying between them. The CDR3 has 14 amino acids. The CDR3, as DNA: TGTGCCAGCAGCTTAAATCAAGCGGCCGGGGAGCTGTTTTTT. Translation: CASSLNQAAGELFF.

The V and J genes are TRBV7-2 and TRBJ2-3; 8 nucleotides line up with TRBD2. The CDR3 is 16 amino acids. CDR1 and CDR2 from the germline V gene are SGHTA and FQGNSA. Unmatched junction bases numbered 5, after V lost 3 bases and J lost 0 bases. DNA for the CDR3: TGTGCCAGCAGCTTCACTAGCGGACCTAGCACAGATACGCAGTATTTT. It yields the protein CASSFTSGPSTDTQYF.

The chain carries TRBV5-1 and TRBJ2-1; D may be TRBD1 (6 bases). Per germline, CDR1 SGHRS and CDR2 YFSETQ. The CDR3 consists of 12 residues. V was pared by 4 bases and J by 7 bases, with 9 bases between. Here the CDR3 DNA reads TGCGCCAGCAGCCCCGGACAGAATGAGCAGTTCTTC. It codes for CASSPGQNEQFF.

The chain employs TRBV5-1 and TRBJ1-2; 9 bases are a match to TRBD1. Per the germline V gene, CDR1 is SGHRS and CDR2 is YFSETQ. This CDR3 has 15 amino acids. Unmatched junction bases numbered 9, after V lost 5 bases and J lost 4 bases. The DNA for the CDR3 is TGCGCCAGCAGTGAGGGACAGGGAGGACCCTATGGCTACACCTTC. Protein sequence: CASSEGQGGPYGYTF. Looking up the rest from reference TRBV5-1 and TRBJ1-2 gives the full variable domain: KAGVTQTPRYLIKTRGQQVTLSCSPISGHRSVSWYQQTPGQGLQFLFEYFSETQRNKGNFPGRFSGRQFSNSRSEMNVSTLELGDSALYLCASSEGQGGPYGYTFGSGTRLTVV.

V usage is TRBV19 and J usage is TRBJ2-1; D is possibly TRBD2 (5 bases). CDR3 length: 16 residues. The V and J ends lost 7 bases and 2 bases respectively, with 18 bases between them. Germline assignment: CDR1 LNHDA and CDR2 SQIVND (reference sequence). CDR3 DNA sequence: TGTGCCAGTACCCCTGCAGGTCCGAGGGCCTACAATGAGCAGTTCTTC. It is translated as CASTPAGPRAYNEQFF.

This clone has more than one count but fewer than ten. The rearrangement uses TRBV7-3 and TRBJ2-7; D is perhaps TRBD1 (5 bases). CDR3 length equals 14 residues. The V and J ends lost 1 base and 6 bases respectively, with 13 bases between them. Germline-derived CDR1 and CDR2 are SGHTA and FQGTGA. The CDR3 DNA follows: TGTGCCAGCAGCTTAAGTGGGGCGGTCGGCGAGCAGTACTTC. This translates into CASSLSGAVGEQYF.

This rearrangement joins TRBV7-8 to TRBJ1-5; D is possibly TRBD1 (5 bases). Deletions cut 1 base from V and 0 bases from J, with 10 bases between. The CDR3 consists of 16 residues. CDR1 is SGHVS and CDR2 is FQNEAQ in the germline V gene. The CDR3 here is CASSLGARASNQPQHF. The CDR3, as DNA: TGTGCCAGCAGCTTAGGGGCCAGGGCTAGCAATCAGCCCCAGCATTTT.

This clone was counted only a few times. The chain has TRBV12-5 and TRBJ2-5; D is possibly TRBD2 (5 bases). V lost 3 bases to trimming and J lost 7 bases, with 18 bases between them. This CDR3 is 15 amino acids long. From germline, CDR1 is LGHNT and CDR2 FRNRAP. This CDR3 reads CASGFHLGVRGTQYF. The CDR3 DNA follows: TGTGCTAGTGGTTTCCACCTCGGGGTTAGAGGGACCCAGTACTTC.

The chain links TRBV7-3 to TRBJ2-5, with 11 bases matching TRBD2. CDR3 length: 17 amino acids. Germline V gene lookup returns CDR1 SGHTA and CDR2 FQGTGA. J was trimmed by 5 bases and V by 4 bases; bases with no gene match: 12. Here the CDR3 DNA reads TGTGCCAGCAGCTCATCGCCGTCTAGCGGGGGGAGGGAGACCCAGTACTTC. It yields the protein CASSSSPSSGGRETQYF. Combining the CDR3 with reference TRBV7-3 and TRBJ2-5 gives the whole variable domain GAGVSQTPSNKVTEKGKYVELRCDPISGHTALYWYRQSLGQGPEFLIYFQGTGAADDSGLPNDRFFAVRPEGSVSTLKIQRTERGDSAVYLCASSSSPSSGGRETQYFGPGTRLLVL.

CDR3 sequence: CASSQGFRDGSYNEQFF. The CDR3 DNA reads as TGTGCCAGCAGCCAAGGCTTCAGGGATGGCTCCTACAATGAGCAGTTCTTC. The gene calls are TRBV4-2 and TRBJ2-1; a weak D match, TRBD1 (5 bases). V gave up 1 base and J gave up 0 bases, with 13 bases separating them. The germline CDR1 and CDR2 sequences are LGHNA and YNFKEQ. The CDR3 length is 17 residues.